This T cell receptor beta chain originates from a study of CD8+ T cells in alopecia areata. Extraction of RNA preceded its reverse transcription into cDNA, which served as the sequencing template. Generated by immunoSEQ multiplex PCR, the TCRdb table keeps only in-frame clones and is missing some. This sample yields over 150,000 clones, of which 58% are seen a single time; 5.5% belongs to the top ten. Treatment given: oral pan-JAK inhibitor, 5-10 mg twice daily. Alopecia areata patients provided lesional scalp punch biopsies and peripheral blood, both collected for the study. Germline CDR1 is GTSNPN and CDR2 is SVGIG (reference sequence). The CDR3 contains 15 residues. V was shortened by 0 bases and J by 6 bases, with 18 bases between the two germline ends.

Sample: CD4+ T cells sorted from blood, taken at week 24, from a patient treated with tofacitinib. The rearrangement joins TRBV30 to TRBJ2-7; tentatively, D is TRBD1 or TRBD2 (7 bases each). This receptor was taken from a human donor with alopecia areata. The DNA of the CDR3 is TGTGCCTGGAGTGTAGGGGGCGGGAGTTTCAGCGAGCAGTACTTC. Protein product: CAWSVGGGSFSEQYF.